The 5 T cell receptor beta chains reported below all come from one sample, sequenced in a study of Ad26.COV2.S vaccination and SARS-CoV-2 variants. The treatment denotes: over 15 received Ad26.COV2.S at low or high dose, single or two shots; roughly five received placebo; per-sample allocation not given. Repertoires come from day 63 after the first vaccine or placebo injection. Using immunoSEQ multiplex PCR, the repertoire was profiled, and TCRdb retains in-frame clones only, with some absent. The sample records more than 300,000 clones, around 88% being singletons. This material consisted of peripheral blood, taken in a trial of Ad26.COV2.S vaccine versus placebo. Receptors were obtained from a person aged 18-65 years who received the Ad26.COV2.S COVID-19 vaccine or a placebo.

The chain is built from TRBV9 and TRBJ1-2; D call uncertain. Germline loops: CDR1 SGDLS, CDR2 YYNGEE. The CDR3 sequence is 14 residues long. Trimming took 0 bases from V and 1 from J, leaving 7 bases between them. CDR3 in amino acids: CASSVGQSNYGYTF. CDR3 nucleotides: TGTGCCAGCAGCGTAGGGCAGAGTAACTATGGCTACACCTTC.

This chain connects TRBV4-3 to TRBJ1-1; no clear D gene. Germline CDR1 reads LGHNA; CDR2 reads YSLEER. This CDR3 region has 15 residues. Trimming pared 1 base from V and 13 bases from J, leaving 22 bases between. Here the CDR3 reads CASSQGSVEAGNVFF. CDR3 DNA: TGCGCCAGCAGCCAAGGAAGTGTCGAGGCAGGAAATGTTTTCTTT.

J is TRBJ2-7 and V is TRBV10-2; unclear D gene. This CDR3 has 15 residues. V shed 3 bases and J shed 0 bases, with 12 bases lying between them. The germline V gene has CDR1 WSHSY and CDR2 SAAADI. CDR3 region: CASSDEQSNSYEQYF. For the CDR3, the DNA is TGCGCCAGCAGTGACGAACAGTCAAACTCCTACGAGCAGTACTTC.

The V and J genes are TRBV28 and TRBJ2-3, with D possibly matching TRBD2 (7 bases). The CDR3 is 14 amino acids. CDR1 is MDHEN and CDR2 is SYDVKM in the germline V gene. Trimming cost V 8 bases and J 3 bases, with 15 bases left between them. The DNA of the CDR3 is TGTGCCAGCTATGAAGGGGGGGGGACAGATACGCAGTATTTT. It is translated as CASYEGGGTDTQYF.

The chain joins TRBV18 to TRBJ1-2, with TRBD1 identical over 7 bases. The germline V gene has CDR1 KGHSH and CDR2 LQKENI. The CDR3 sequence is 13 residues long. V gave up 3 bases and J gave up 5 bases; unmatched junction bases: 3. In DNA form, the CDR3 reads TGTGCCAGCTCACCTGGGACAGAGTATGGCTACACCTTC. This gives the protein CASSPGTEYGYTF.